These 28 T cell receptor beta chains were all obtained from the same sample, sequenced in a study of T cell repertoires in cytomegalovirus infection (dated by TCRdb to the late 2010s). TCRdb shows the sequencer as Illumina HiSeq 1500. TCRdb reanalyzed the raw reads on its own, using fastp at Q25 for trimming and MiXCR for clone calling, and kept in-frame beta chains. When rows share a CDR3 protein, they turn into one entry using the most common DNA and genes. This sample lists around 300,000 distinct CDR3 sequences; 20% to 25% were detected once. In total, the top ten clones hold roughly a fifth of the sample. The sample's treatment or condition label, in plain terms: in vitro stimulation with specific CMV peptide epitopes to enrich CMV-specific T cells. No antigen has been assigned to these receptors. Source: cultured PBMCs, taken from culture after CMV antigen stimulation. The receptors here all came from a human donor in good health (CMV status not recorded). Some clones in this sample may be carry-over from other donors' samples.

This clonotype was observed many times. This chain connects TRBV12-3 or TRBV12-4 to TRBJ2-1; 7 bases match TRBD2. Germline trimming cut 6 bases from V and 4 bases from J; bases unmatched to any gene: 3. The CDR3 loop spans 13 amino acids. Written as DNA, the CDR3 is TGTGCCAGCAGATCGGGACTATACAATGAGCAGTTCTTC. Protein product: CASRSGLYNEQFF.

This clonotype has a count of ten or more. The chain joins TRBV12-3 or TRBV12-4 to TRBJ1-2; D call uncertain. The ends were cut back, 6 bases at V and 5 bases at J, with 19 bases in the middle. The CDR3 extends over 15 amino acids. The CDR3 DNA sequence: TGTGCCAGCAGCCTTGGGAGCCCGGCTGGGTATGGCTACACCTTC. Translating it yields CASSLGSPAGYGYTF.

Many counts were recorded for this clonotype. The chain combines TRBV7-2 with TRBJ1-2; D remains unclear. Looked up from germline, CDR1 is SGHTA and CDR2 is FQGNSA. V shed 2 bases and J shed 8 bases, with 12 bases lying between them. The CDR3 covers 13 residues. As DNA, the CDR3 is TGTGCCAGCAGCTTAAGCCAGGAGCTGGGCTACACCTTC. Its translation: CASSLSQELGYTF.

This clonotype came up many times. This chain joins TRBV7-2 and TRBJ2-3; 10 bases are a match to TRBD2. V lost 1 base to trimming and J lost 5 bases; unmatched junction nucleotides: 6. The CDR3 is made up of 16 amino acids. CDR1 SGHTA and CDR2 FQGNSA come from the germline V gene. The CDR3 is CASSLGLAGAIDTQYF. The CDR3 bases are TGTGCCAGCAGCTTAGGTCTAGCGGGAGCAATAGATACGCAGTATTTT.

This chain uses TRBV14 with TRBJ2-3; TRBD2 matches at 8 bases. CDR3 length: 20 residues. Trimming removed 4 bases from V and 4 bases from J; junction bases left unmatched: 22. The germline CDR1 and CDR2 sequences are SGHDN and FVKESK. The CDR3 loop is CASSPAPSWSGSSGADTQYF. CDR3 bases: TGTGCCAGCAGCCCTGCCCCCTCCTGGAGCGGGAGCTCGGGCGCAGATACGCAGTATTTT.

The sample holds a few counts of this clonotype. The rearrangement uses TRBV6-2 or TRBV6-3 and TRBJ2-2; D is possibly TRBD1 or TRBD2 (5 bases each). V was shortened by 7 bases and J by 4 bases, with 13 bases between the two germline ends. CDR3 length: 14 amino acids. Germline loops: CDR1 MNHEY, CDR2 SVGEGT. For the CDR3, the DNA is TGTGCCAGCAATCCCGGGACCACCACCGGGGAGCTGTTTTTT. It translates to CASNPGTTTGELFF.

The sample holds many counts of this clonotype. The V and J genes are TRBV7-2 and TRBJ1-2, with D possibly matching TRBD1 (6 bases). Deletions cut 5 bases from V and 4 bases from J, with 17 bases between. Per the germline V gene, CDR1 is SGHTA and CDR2 is FQGNSA. This CDR3 comprises 15 residues. The CDR3 loop reads CASSKNGDTAYGYTF. For the CDR3, the DNA is TGTGCCAGCAGCAAAAATGGGGACACGGCCTATGGCTACACCTTC.

This clonotype appeared many times. The CDR3 protein is CASSSGGTGAYEQYF. For the CDR3, the DNA is TGTGCCAGCAGCTCCGGCGGGACAGGGGCCTACGAGCAGTACTTC. The V call is TRBV7-2, the J call TRBJ2-7; 10 bases align to TRBD1. This CDR3 spans 15 amino acids. The V segment lost 4 bases and the J segment 2 bases; nucleotides outside the gene matches: 5. Germline V gene lookup returns CDR1 SGHTA and CDR2 FQGNSA.

The chain couples TRBV7-2 to TRBJ1-5, with D hard to call. The CDR3 totals 15 residues. Germline CDR1 and CDR2: SGHTA and FQGNSA. Trimming removed 0 bases from V and 4 bases from J, with 10 bases in between. The CDR3 region has the DNA TGTGCCAGCAGCTTAGCGAGTGGGGATAATCAGCCCCAGCATTTT. Its protein product is CASSLASGDNQPQHF.

In this sample, this clonotype turned up many times. The J gene is TRBJ1-2, the V gene TRBV7-9; D is undetermined. The germline gives CDR1 SEHNR, CDR2 FQNEAQ (reference sequence). This CDR3 comprises 13 residues. The ends were cut back, 1 base at V and 4 bases at J, with 7 bases in the middle. DNA of the CDR3: TGTGCCAGCAGCTTAGACACAGCCTATGGCTACACCTTC. Translated, it gives CASSLDTAYGYTF.

This clonotype came up many times. The rearrangement joins TRBV7-2 to TRBJ2-4; tentative D call: TRBD1 (6 bases). Germline V gives CDR1 SGHTA, CDR2 FQGNSA. This CDR3 comprises 17 residues. V dropped 5 bases and J dropped 3 bases, with 20 bases sitting between them. DNA of the CDR3: TGTGCCAGCAGCCCCGACAGGAGCCGTATGGACAAAAACATTCAGTACTTC. It is translated as CASSPDRSRMDKNIQYF.

This clonotype was detected ten times or more. The genes are TRBV7-2 and TRBJ2-1; D may be TRBD2 (5 bases). V shed 1 base and J shed 7 bases, with 17 bases lying between them. The germline V gene encodes CDR1 SGHTA and CDR2 FQGNSA. CDR3 size: 16 residues. The CDR3 DNA follows: TGTGCCAGCAGCTTAGTAGGACCCGGGAATAGTAATGAGCAGTTCTTC. Its protein is CASSLVGPGNSNEQFF. Looking up the rest from reference TRBV7-2 and TRBJ2-1 gives the full variable domain: GAGVSQSPSNKVTEKGKDVELRCDPISGHTALYWYRQSLGQGLEFLIYFQGNSAPDKSGLPSDRFSAERTGGSVSTLTIQRTQQEDSAVYLCASSLVGPGNSNEQFFGPGTRLTVL.

Ten or more counts support this clonotype. The V gene is TRBV7-2, the J gene TRBJ2-3; TRBD2 matches at 12 bases. The V segment lost 5 bases and the J segment 3 bases; nucleotides outside the gene matches: 3. The CDR3 runs 15 residues. CDR1 SGHTA and CDR2 FQGNSA come from the germline V gene. The CDR3 spells CASSTTSGRTDTQYF. CDR3 DNA sequence: TGTGCCAGCAGCACGACTAGCGGGAGAACAGATACGCAGTATTTT.

This clonotype was seen only a few times. V gene TRBV7-2 combines with J gene TRBJ1-1; D gene uncertain. With 0 bases removed from V and 6 bases from J, the gap between germline ends came to 17 bases. In germline, CDR1 is SGHTA, CDR2 FQGNSA. This CDR3 contains 16 residues. CDR3 coding DNA: TGTGCCAGCAGCTTAGCCTTAATTACGGGCCGAGCTGAAGCTTTCTTT. Its protein product is CASSLALITGRAEAFF.

V is TRBV12-5 and J is TRBJ2-3; 8 nucleotides agree with TRBD2. The CDR3 loop spans 15 amino acids. Germline-derived CDR1 and CDR2 are LGHNT and FRNRAP. V was clipped by 6 bases and J by 5 bases; unmatched bases: 10. The CDR3 protein is CASGRGGFTGDTQYF. The CDR3 region has the DNA TGTGCTAGTGGCCGGGGGGGCTTCACGGGAGATACGCAGTATTTT. The full variable domain, completed using reference TRBV12-5 and TRBJ2-3, is DARVTQTPRHKVTEMGQEVTMRCQPILGHNTVFWYRQTMMQGLELLAYFRNRAPLDDSGMPKDRFSAEMPDATLATLKIQPSEPRDSAVYFCASGRGGFTGDTQYFGPGTRLTVL.

This clonotype came up a few times. The V call is TRBV12-3 or TRBV12-4, the J call TRBJ2-7; 14 bases fit TRBD2. There are 14 residues in the CDR3. V trimming: 4 bases; J trimming: 6 bases; junction bases outside the gene matches: 2. The CDR3 nucleotides are TGTGCCAGCAGTTCGACTAGCGGGAGGGCCGAGCAGTACGTC. As protein: CASSSTSGRAEQYV.

In regard to this clonotype: The junction shows a germline mismatch at one end, possibly a read error. The gene calls are TRBV6-2 or TRBV6-3 and TRBJ2-7; D may be TRBD2 (6 bases). Looked up from germline, CDR1 is MNHEY and CDR2 is SVGEGT. The CDR3 has 15 amino acids. CDR3 loop: CASRQGFSPDYERYF. As DNA, the CDR3 is TGTGCCAGCAGACAAGGCTTCTCCCCGGACTACGAGCGGTACTTC.

This clonotype was detected ten times or more. The chain joins TRBV7-3 to TRBJ2-1; D is tentatively TRBD1 or TRBD2 (5 bases each). The CDR3 length is 14 residues. Trimming took off 5 bases at V and 4 bases at J, with 12 bases between the two ends. The germline gives CDR1 SGHTA, CDR2 FQGTGA. The CDR3 bases are TGTGCCAGCAGCCCGGGACGGGTTTACAATGAGCAGTTCTTC. This gives the protein CASSPGRVYNEQFF.

There are a few counts of this clonotype. This chain links TRBV11-3 with TRBJ1-1, with D perhaps TRBD1 (5 bases). This CDR3 has 13 residues. Germline assignment: CDR1 SGHNT and CDR2 YENEEA. Trimming pared 2 bases from V and 5 bases from J, leaving 9 bases between. CDR3 bases: TGTGCCAGCAGCTTACTACAGGAGACTGAAGCTTTCTTT. It encodes CASSLLQETEAFF.

This clonotype has more than one count but fewer than ten. The chain carries TRBV12-3 or TRBV12-4 and TRBJ2-3; D is perhaps TRBD1 (5 bases). The CDR3 runs 12 residues. The germline V and J ends were trimmed by 6 bases and 8 bases, with 12 bases remaining between them. CDR3 DNA sequence: TGTGCCAGCAGCTCAGGGCGGCGTACGCAGTATTTT. Amino acid sequence: CASSSGRRTQYF.

The V and J genes are TRBV6-4 and TRBJ2-2; D remains unclear. The V end lost 8 bases, the J end lost 4 bases, and 8 bases lay between the germline ends. Germline V gene data show CDR1 as MRHNA and CDR2 as SNTAGT. The CDR3 length is 12 residues. CDR3 region: CASRTGTGELFF. The CDR3 region has the DNA TGTGCCAGCCGGACGGGCACCGGGGAGCTGTTTTTT.

This clonotype was seen many times. The chain has TRBV20-1 and TRBJ1-6, with a weak D call TRBD1 (5 bases). The V end lost 5 bases, the J end lost 5 bases, and 13 bases lay between the germline ends. Germline lookup yields CDR1 DFQATT and CDR2 SNEGSKA (reference sequence). CDR3 length equals 14 residues. The CDR3: CSADQGRDNSPLHF. In DNA, the CDR3 is TGCAGTGCTGATCAGGGACGGGATAATTCACCCCTCCACTTT.

This clonotype was observed once. CDR3 protein: CASSYQGPAFF. The CDR3 nucleotides are TGTGCCAGCAGTTACCAAGGCCCAGCTTTCTTT. V usage is TRBV6-2 or TRBV6-3 and J usage is TRBJ1-1, with D hard to call. Trimming pared 2 bases from V and 10 bases from J, leaving 8 bases between. CDR3 length: 11 residues. The V gene's germline CDR1 is MNHEY and CDR2 SVGEGT.

This clonotype was detected many times. V and J are TRBV7-2 and TRBJ2-5; no definite D call. This CDR3 has 13 residues. The ends were cut back, 0 bases at V and 2 bases at J, with 4 bases in the middle. Germline V gives CDR1 SGHTA, CDR2 FQGNSA. The CDR3 nucleotides read TGTGCCAGCAGCTTAGCTAGGCAAGAGACCCAGTACTTC. Translating it yields CASSLARQETQYF.

This sequence joins TRBV7-2 and TRBJ2-1; D ambiguous. The germline V gene has CDR1 SGHTA and CDR2 FQGNSA. The CDR3 is 15 amino acids. Between the trimmed V and J ends, which lost 3 bases and 1 base, there was a span of 10 bases. CDR3 nucleotides: TGTGCCAGCAGCTTCAACGGACCATCCTACAATGAGCAGTTCTTC. It translates to CASSFNGPSYNEQFF.

This clonotype showed up many times. The CDR3, as DNA: TGTGCCAGCCGGTGGGCGGGCCAGGGGGATACGCAGTATTTT. Translation gives CASRWAGQGDTQYF. V usage is TRBV7-8 and J usage is TRBJ2-3, with a possible D match to TRBD1 (6 bases). V lost 8 bases, J lost 6 bases, and 18 bases lay in between. The germline gives CDR1 SGHVS, CDR2 FQNEAQ. The CDR3 has 14 residues.

The table lists this clonotype with many counts. CDR3 sequence: CASSLDGRAGELFF. In DNA, the CDR3 is TGTGCCAGCAGCTTAGACGGGAGGGCCGGGGAGCTGTTTTTT. The genes are TRBV7-2 and TRBJ2-2; 8 nucleotides align to TRBD2. The J segment lost 6 bases and the V segment lost 1 base, leaving 1 base of the junction unmatched. The CDR3 extends over 14 amino acids. In germline, CDR1 is SGHTA, CDR2 FQGNSA.

This clonotype was found a few times. The CDR3 DNA sequence: TGTGCCAGCCTAGCGGGAGGGGCCTACGAGCAGTACGTC. It specifies CASLAGGAYEQYV. V usage is TRBV6-2 or TRBV6-3 and J usage is TRBJ2-7; 12 nucleotides align to TRBD2. The germline V gene encodes CDR1 MNHEY and CDR2 SVGEGT. Trimming took 8 bases from V and 2 from J; bases not matched to a gene: 1. The CDR3 spans 13 residues.